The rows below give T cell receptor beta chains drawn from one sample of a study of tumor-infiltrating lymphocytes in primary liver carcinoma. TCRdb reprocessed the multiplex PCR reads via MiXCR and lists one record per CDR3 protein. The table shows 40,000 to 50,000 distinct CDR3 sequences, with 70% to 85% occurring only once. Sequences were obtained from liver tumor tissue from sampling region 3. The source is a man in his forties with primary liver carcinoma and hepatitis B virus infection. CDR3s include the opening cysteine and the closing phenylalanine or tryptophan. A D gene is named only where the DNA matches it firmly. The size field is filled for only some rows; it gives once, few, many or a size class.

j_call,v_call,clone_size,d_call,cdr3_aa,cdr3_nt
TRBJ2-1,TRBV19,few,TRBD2,CASFPRDYPWGGSYNEQFF,TGTGCCAGCTTTCCCCGGGACTATCCATGGGGGGGCTCCTACAATGAGCAGTTCTTC
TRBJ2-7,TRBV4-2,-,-,CACSQEWVSYEQYF,TGTGCCTGCAGCCAAGAGTGGGTCTCCTACGAGCAGTACTTC
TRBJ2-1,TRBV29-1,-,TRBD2,CSVEPLTSGTYNNQFF,TGCAGCGTTGAACCCCTCACTAGCGGGACCTACAATAATCAGTTCTTC
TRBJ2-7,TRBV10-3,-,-,CTISRDDSAKYF,TGTACCATCAGCCGAGATGACTCAGCGAAGTACTTC
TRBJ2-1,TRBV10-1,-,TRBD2,CAISGERGSYNEQFF,TGCGCCATCAGTGGGGAGCGGGGTTCCTACAATGAGCAGTTCTTC
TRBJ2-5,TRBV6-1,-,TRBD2,CASRDLWTSGSWETQYF,TGTGCCAGCCGTGACCTTTGGACTAGCGGTTCTTGGGAGACCCAGTACTTC
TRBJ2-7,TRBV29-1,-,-,CSVEGWLANGQYF,TGCAGCGTTGAGGGGTGGTTAGCAAACGGGCAGTACTTC
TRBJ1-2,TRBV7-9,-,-,CASSLETVNYGYTF,TGTGCCAGCAGCTTAGAAACAGTTAATTATGGCTACACCTTC
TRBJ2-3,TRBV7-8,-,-,CASSALPSTDTQYF,TGTGCCAGCAGCGCACTACCAAGCACAGACACGCAGTATTTT
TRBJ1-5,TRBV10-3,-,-,CAFSDPRARNQAQHF,TGTGCCTTCAGTGACCCCAGGGCTCGCAATCAGGCCCAGCATTTT
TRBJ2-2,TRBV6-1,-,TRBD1,CASTRQGATGELCF,TGTGCCAGCACTCGACAGGGGGCAACGGGGGAGCTGTGTTTT
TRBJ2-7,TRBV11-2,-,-,CAIGFGVPRIEQYF,TGTGCCATCGGCTTCGGAGTTCCTCGAATCGAGCAGTATTTC
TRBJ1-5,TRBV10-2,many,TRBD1,CASRTGGQPQHF,TGCGCCAGCAGGACAGGGGGTCAGCCCCAGCATTTT
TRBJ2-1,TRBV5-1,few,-,CASSRDLRSSYNEQLF,TGCGCCAGCAGTCGGGACTTGCGGTCCTCCTACAATGAGCAGCTCTTC
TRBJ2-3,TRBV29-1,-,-,CSVPRIRGTTDTQYF,TGCAGCGTTCCTCGAATTAGAGGTACTACAGATACGCAATATTTT
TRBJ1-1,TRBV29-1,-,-,CSAEVGEHTEAFF,TGCAGCGCTGAAGTTGGTGAGCACACTGAAGCTTTCTTT
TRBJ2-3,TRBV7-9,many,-,CASSSGSDTQYF,TGTGCCAGCAGCTCGGGATCAGATACGCAGTATTTT
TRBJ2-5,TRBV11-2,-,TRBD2,CSSRDLTGAGETKYF,TGTTCCAGCAGAGACCTGACAGGAGCGGGAGAGACCAAGTACTTC
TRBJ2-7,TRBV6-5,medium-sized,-,CASSYSMQGYEQYF,TGTGCCAGCAGTTACTCTATGCAGGGGTACGAGCAGTACTTC
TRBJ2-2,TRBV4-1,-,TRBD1,CAISRDRVFTVELFF,TGCGCTATCAGTCGGGACAGGGTTTTCACCGTGGAGCTGTTTTTT
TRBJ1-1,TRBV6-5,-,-,CASSLNRSGTEAFF,TGTGCCAGCAGCTTAAACAGGAGCGGCACTGAGGCTTTCTTT
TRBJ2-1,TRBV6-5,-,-,CASSPRGRLGINEQFF,TGCGCCAGCAGCCCGCGGGGAAGGCTCGGGATCAATGAGCAGTTCTTC
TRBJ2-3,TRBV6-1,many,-,CASKSTGSTDTQYF,TGTGCCAGCAAGAGTACAGGGAGCACAGATACGCAGTATTTT
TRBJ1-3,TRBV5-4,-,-,CASSLSGNTIYF,TGTGCCAGCAGCTTGTCGGGAAACACCATATATTTC
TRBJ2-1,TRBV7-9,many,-,CASSLGQGRYNEQFF,TGTGCCAGCAGCTTAGGTCAGGGCCGGTACAATGAGCAGTTCTTC
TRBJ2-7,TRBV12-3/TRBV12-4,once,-,CTSNLHVEGNEQYF,TGTACCAGCAATTTACATGTAGAGGGCAACGAGCAGTACTTC
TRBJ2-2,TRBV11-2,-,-,CASSLVRTYPGAGVLFF,TGTGCCAGCAGCTTAGTCCGGACGTACCCAGGGGCCGGGGTGCTGTTTTTT
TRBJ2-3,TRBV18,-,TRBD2,CASSVGTSGSGTDTQYF,TGTGCCAGCTCGGTTGGGACTAGCGGGTCCGGCACAGATACGCAGTATTTT
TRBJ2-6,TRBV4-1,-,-,CASSQLQEATGTNVLTF,TGTGCCAGCAGCCAGCTACAAGAGGCTACTGGGACCAACGTCCTGACTTTC
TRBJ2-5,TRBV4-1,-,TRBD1,CTSSPDPGQQETQYF,TGCACCAGCAGCCCGGACCCGGGACAGCAAGAGACACAGTACTTC
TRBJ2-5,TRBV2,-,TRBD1,CASSEAWGQGAREIQYF,TGTGCCAGCAGTGAAGCTTGGGGACAGGGGGCGCGGGAGATCCAGTACTTC
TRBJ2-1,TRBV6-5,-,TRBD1,CVSRSRQGALQLKEQSF,TGTGTCAGCAGGTCCAGGCAGGGGGCCCTACAGTTAAAAGAGCAGTCCTTC
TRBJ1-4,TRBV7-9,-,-,CASSFDLGRVGEKLFF,TGTGCCAGCAGCTTCGACTTGGGCAGGGTCGGTGAAAAACTGTTTTTC
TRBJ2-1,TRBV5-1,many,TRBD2,CASSLGGTSGTNEQFF,TGCGCCAGCAGCTTGGGGGGGACTAGCGGGACGAATGAGCAGTTCTTC
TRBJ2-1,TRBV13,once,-,CVSSLGHGGTF,TGTGTCAGCAGCTTAGGACATGGGGGGACCTTC
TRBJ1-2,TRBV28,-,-,CAVPLDSGGYTF,TGTGCTGTCCCCCTAGATTCAGGTGGCTACACCTTC
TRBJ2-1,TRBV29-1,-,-,CSVEGHNPNNEQFF,TGTAGCGTTGAAGGGCACAACCCTAACAATGAGCAGTTCTTC
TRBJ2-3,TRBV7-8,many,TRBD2,CASSLAAGVAQATQYF,TGTGCCAGCAGCTTAGCGGCGGGGGTAGCTCAGGCCACGCAGTATTTT
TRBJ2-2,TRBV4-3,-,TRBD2,CASSQGRAGGPGELFF,TGCGCCAGCAGCCAAGGGAGAGCGGGAGGTCCCGGGGAGCTGTTTTTT
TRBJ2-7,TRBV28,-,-,CTSSHPHEQYF,TGTACCAGCAGCCATCCCCACGAGCAGTACTTC
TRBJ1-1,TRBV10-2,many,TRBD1,CASSGQGADEAFF,TGCGCCAGCAGCGGACAGGGGGCAGATGAAGCTTTCTTT
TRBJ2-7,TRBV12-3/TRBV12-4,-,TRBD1,CASRLGQSYVQYF,TGTGCAAGCAGACTGGGACAGTCCTACGTACAGTACTTC
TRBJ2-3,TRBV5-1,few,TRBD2,CASSDIPGTSVTDTQYF,TGCGCCAGCAGCGATATCCCCGGGACTAGCGTCACAGATACGCAGTATTTT
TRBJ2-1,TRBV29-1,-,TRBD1,CNIGTGGYNEQFF,TGCAACATCGGGACAGGGGGATATAATGAGCAGTTCTTC
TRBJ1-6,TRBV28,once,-,CASNVRARDNSPLHF,TGTGCCAGTAATGTCCGGGCGCGGGACAATTCACCCCTCCACTTT